A single sample gave rise to the 29 T cell receptor beta chains below, sequenced in a study of shared clonotypes between healthy human individuals. Assay used: immunoSEQ multiplex PCR; TCRdb lists only in-frame clones, some missing. The data contain 560,000 or so clones, about 96% of them singletons. The naive CD8 population came from CD45RO-negative cells selected for CCR7, without terminally differentiated effector memory CD45RA+ cells. Sequencing input: naive CD8+ T cells sorted from blood. Receptor source: a woman aged 25 to 39 in good health.

This chain connects TRBV28 to TRBJ2-1, with D unresolved. Germline V lookup: CDR1 MDHEN, CDR2 SYDVKM. This CDR3 has 11 residues. V lost 1 base and J 9 bases, leaving 4 bases between the germline ends. As DNA, the CDR3 is TGTGCCAGCAGTTTATACGGTGAGCAGTTCTTC. Its protein is CASSLYGEQFF.

The chain couples TRBV4-1 to TRBJ2-5; TRBD2 agrees at 7 bases. TRBJ2-7 explains the end of the DNA better; the J call may be wrong. The CDR3 is made up of 14 amino acids. The germline gives CDR1 MGHRA, CDR2 YSYEKL. This CDR3 reads CASSQRTSYSEQYF. CDR3 DNA sequence: TGCGCCAGCAGCCAACGGACTAGTTATAGCGAGCAGTACTTC.

The rearrangement joins TRBV4-1 to TRBJ1-2; no definite D call. V lost 0 bases and J lost 4, with 12 bases in between. From germline, CDR1 is MGHRA and CDR2 YSYEKL. The CDR3 consists of 15 residues. This CDR3 is CASSQDVGSGYGYTF. The CDR3 DNA sequence: TGCGCCAGCAGCCAAGATGTGGGATCGGGCTATGGCTACACCTTC.

The V call is TRBV27, the J call TRBJ2-4; D may be TRBD2 (6 bases). Trimming shortened V by 7 bases and J by 7 bases, and 20 bases separated the two germline ends. The CDR3 covers 15 residues. Germline V gene lookup returns CDR1 MNHEY and CDR2 SMNVEV (reference sequence). The CDR3 DNA reads TGTGCCAGCAAGCAGGCGGGACTCCCAGGGAACATTCAGTACTTC. Its protein product is CASKQAGLPGNIQYF.

The CDR3 loop reads CASSLTFRAIYEQFF. The CDR3 nucleotides read TGTGCCAGCAGCCTAACGTTCAGGGCCATCTATGAGCAGTTCTTC. The chain joins TRBV13 to TRBJ2-1; perhaps TRBD1 as D (5 bases). Germline V gene sequence: CDR1 PRHDT, CDR2 FYEKMQ (reference sequence). This CDR3 region has 15 residues. Trimming removed 5 bases at V and 8 bases at J, with 19 bases between.

The chain combines TRBV7-9 with TRBJ1-5; D gene unclear. The V gene's germline CDR1 is SEHNR and CDR2 FQNEAQ (reference sequence). CDR3 size: 14 residues. V was pared by 2 bases and J by 2 bases, with 7 bases between. The CDR3 nucleotides are TGTGCCAGCAGCTTATCGGACCGCAATCAGCCCCAGCATTTT. Its protein is CASSLSDRNQPQHF.

The genes are TRBV9 and TRBJ2-5, with 7 bases lining up with TRBD2. The germline gives CDR1 SGDLS, CDR2 YYNGEE. J was trimmed by 5 bases and V by 0 bases; bases with no gene match: 7. CDR3 size: 15 residues. This CDR3 is CASSVAGTGGETQYF. DNA of the CDR3: TGTGCCAGCAGCGTAGCTGGTACGGGAGGCGAGACCCAGTACTTC.

V is TRBV15 and J is TRBJ2-7, with 10 bases matching TRBD2. CDR1 is LNHNV and CDR2 is YYDKDF in the germline V gene (reference sequence). With V trimmed by 5 bases and J by 1 base, 2 bases remained unmatched. This CDR3 has 14 residues. The CDR3 reads CATSVLAGSYEQYF. CDR3 coding DNA: TGTGCCACCAGCGTACTAGCGGGGTCCTACGAGCAGTACTTC.

This clone was counted a few times. The chain couples TRBV9 to TRBJ1-1, with D perhaps TRBD1 (5 bases). Deletions cut 0 bases from V and 2 bases from J, with 8 bases between. Germline values: CDR1 SGDLS, CDR2 YYNGEE. The CDR3 runs to 14 residues. CDR3 sequence reads: CASSVEGDNTEAFF. The CDR3 coding sequence is TGTGCCAGCAGCGTAGAAGGGGACAACACTGAAGCTTTCTTT. The entire variable domain, with the rest obtained from reference TRBV9 and TRBJ1-1, is as follows: DSGVTQTPKHLITATGQRVTLRCSPRSGDLSVYWYQQSLDQGLQFLIQYYNGEERAKGNILERFSAQQFPDLHSELNLSSLELGDSALYFCASSVEGDNTEAFFGQGTRLTVV.

V usage is TRBV5-1 and J usage is TRBJ2-7; D remains ambiguous. Germline V CDR1 and CDR2: SGHRS, YFSETQ. The CDR3 consists of 13 residues. Trimming took 4 bases from V and 5 from J, leaving 13 bases between them. In DNA, the CDR3 is TGCGCCAGCAGCCCTACGCGACCCCACGAGCAGTACTTC. It is translated as CASSPTRPHEQYF.

This chain uses TRBV11-3 with TRBJ2-7; tentatively, D is TRBD2 (6 bases). The CDR3 is made up of 15 amino acids. The V gene's germline CDR1 is SGHNT and CDR2 YENEEA. Trimming removed 0 bases at V and 3 bases at J, with 12 bases between. This CDR3 is CASSLEAGGIYEQYF. The CDR3, as DNA: TGTGCCAGCAGCTTAGAGGCCGGGGGTATCTACGAGCAGTACTTC.

The chain combines TRBV29-1 with TRBJ2-7; TRBD1 matches 7 bases. The CDR3 totals 15 residues. The V gene end was trimmed by 1 base and the J gene end by 0 bases; junction bases not matched to a gene: 6. Germline loops: CDR1 SQVTM, CDR2 ANQGSEA. CDR3 amino acids: CSVEVPDRSSYEQYF. For the CDR3, the DNA is TGCAGCGTTGAAGTGCCGGACAGGAGCTCCTACGAGCAGTACTTC.

This rearrangement joins TRBV27 to TRBJ2-7; D is perhaps TRBD1 or TRBD2 (5 bases each). Looked up from germline, CDR1 is MNHEY and CDR2 is SMNVEV (reference sequence). The CDR3 covers 15 residues. Trimming stripped 6 bases from V and 6 bases from J, with 21 bases between. The CDR3 DNA reads TGTGCCAGCAGCCGCCTGGGACCGCCCTTCGGCGAGCAGTACTTC. Protein: CASSRLGPPFGEQYF.

V usage is TRBV7-8 and J usage is TRBJ2-1, with 9 nucleotides matching TRBD1. This CDR3 region has 15 residues. The trim removed 4 bases at V and 6 bases at J, leaving 7 bases unmatched. The germline CDR1 and CDR2 sequences are SGHVS and FQNEAQ. CDR3 DNA sequence: TGTGCCAGCAGCTCATACAGGGGGCCGGGCAATGAGCAGTTCTTC. This sequence encodes CASSSYRGPGNEQFF.

The rearrangement uses TRBV29-1 and TRBJ2-7, with 8 positions matching TRBD1. Germline lookup yields CDR1 SQVTM and CDR2 ANQGSEA. V was pared by 2 bases and J by 0 bases, with 6 bases of the junction left unmatched. CDR3 length: 15 amino acids. CDR3 amino acids: CSVEMTGEASYEQYF. In DNA, the CDR3 is TGCAGCGTTGAAATGACAGGGGAAGCCTCCTACGAGCAGTACTTC.

The chain is built from TRBV4-1 and TRBJ1-1; D not resolved. This CDR3 contains 13 residues. Germline CDR1 and CDR2: MGHRA and YSYEKL. Trimming removed 0 bases at V and 10 bases at J, with 12 bases between. The CDR3, as DNA: TGCGCCAGCAGCCAAGATATTGCAGGAGGAGCTTTCTTT. Translating it yields CASSQDIAGGAFF.

V and J are TRBV28 and TRBJ1-5, with a weak D call TRBD1 (6 bases). The V gene lost 5 bases and the J gene lost 0 bases, with 11 bases spanning the gap. The CDR3 has 15 amino acids. CDR1 and CDR2 (germline): MDHEN, SYDVKM. CDR3 sequence: CASSKYRVSNQPQHF. DNA of the CDR3: TGTGCCAGCAGTAAGTACAGGGTTAGCAATCAGCCCCAGCATTTT.

This clone appeared a few times. The chain joins TRBV12-5 to TRBJ1-5; D is possibly TRBD1 (5 bases). The CDR3 totals 15 residues. Deletions cut 5 bases from V and 2 bases from J, with 13 bases between. CDR1 is LGHNT, CDR2 FRNRAP, per germline. The CDR3 loop is CASGPRGIGNQPQHF. The CDR3 nucleotides read TGTGCTAGTGGTCCGCGGGGGATAGGCAATCAGCCCCAGCATTTT. The complete variable domain, with remaining parts taken from reference TRBV12-5 and TRBJ1-5, reads DARVTQTPRHKVTEMGQEVTMRCQPILGHNTVFWYRQTMMQGLELLAYFRNRAPLDDSGMPKDRFSAEMPDATLATLKIQPSEPRDSAVYFCASGPRGIGNQPQHFGDGTRLSIL.

This rearrangement joins TRBV5-8 to TRBJ1-1; 7 nucleotides line up with TRBD1. Germline CDR1 reads SGHTS; CDR2 reads YDEGEE. V trimming: 0 bases; J trimming: 6 bases; junction bases outside the gene matches: 2. The CDR3 is 13 residues long. In nucleotides, the CDR3 is TGTGCCAGCAGCTTGGGGGACAGACCTGAAGCTTTCTTT. Translation: CASSLGDRPEAFF.

V and J are TRBV7-2 and TRBJ2-7, with 13 bases lining up with TRBD2. The CDR3 contains 19 residues. The V segment lost 2 bases and the J segment 4 bases; nucleotides outside the gene matches: 14. Germline V gives CDR1 SGHTA, CDR2 FQGNSA. The CDR3 coding sequence is TGTGCCAGCAGCTTACGGGGGTGGTCGGGACTAGCGGGAAGTTACGAGCAGTACTTC. Translation gives CASSLRGWSGLAGSYEQYF.

V and J are TRBV5-4 and TRBJ2-1; no clear D gene. Trimming stripped 2 bases from V and 8 bases from J, with 8 bases between. Germline assignment: CDR1 SGHNT and CDR2 YYREEE (reference sequence). There are 12 residues in the CDR3. CDR3 protein: CASSFGSDEQFF. The CDR3 nucleotides read TGTGCCAGCAGCTTCGGCTCGGATGAGCAGTTCTTC. The variable domain in full, with the rest retrieved from reference TRBV5-4 and TRBJ2-1, is ETGVTQSPTHLIKTRGQQVTLRCSSQSGHNTVSWYQQALGQGPQFIFQYYREEENGRGNFPPRFSGLQFPNYSSELNVNALELDDSALYLCASSFGSDEQFFGPGTRLTVL.

The gene calls are TRBV19 and TRBJ2-2; D is unresolved. The V gene lost 6 bases and the J gene lost 4 bases, with 3 bases spanning the gap. Looked up from germline, CDR1 is LNHDA and CDR2 is SQIVND (reference sequence). This CDR3 is 11 amino acids long. For the CDR3, the DNA is TGTGCCAGTAGGGCCACCGGGGAGCTGTTTTTT. It encodes CASRATGELFF.

The rearrangement joins TRBV27 to TRBJ2-7, with D perhaps TRBD1 (7 bases). Trimming stripped 4 bases from V and 4 bases from J, with 11 bases between. The length of the CDR3 is 13 residues. Germline V gives CDR1 MNHEY, CDR2 SMNVEV (reference sequence). The CDR3 nucleotides read TGTGCCAGCAGTTCAGGGGGGACTTACGAGCAGTACTTC. Its protein is CASSSGGTYEQYF.

The chain carries TRBV29-1 and TRBJ2-7, with D possibly being TRBD1 (6 bases). The length of the CDR3 is 11 residues. V was clipped by 6 bases and J by 3 bases, with 9 bases between them. Germline CDR1 reads SQVTM; CDR2 reads ANQGSEA. CDR3 nucleotides: TGCAGCGTGGTACAGGGCTACGAGCAGTACTTC. This gives the protein CSVVQGYEQYF.

This chain joins TRBV7-8 and TRBJ1-3; D unclear. With 5 bases removed from V and 0 bases from J, the gap between germline ends came to 14 bases. The V gene's germline CDR1 is SGHVS and CDR2 FQNEAQ. The CDR3 has 16 amino acids. CDR3 in DNA: TGTGCCAGCAGCCTGATCGTCGGTGACTCTGGAAACACCATATATTTT. Encoded protein: CASSLIVGDSGNTIYF.

This chain connects TRBV19 to TRBJ1-5; D is unresolved. The CDR3 contains 17 residues. V was clipped by 3 bases and J by 0 bases, with 15 bases between them. Germline V gene lookup returns CDR1 LNHDA and CDR2 SQIVND (reference sequence). In nucleotides, the CDR3 is TGTGCCAGTAGTATCCGGGTAGAAGTTGGTAGCAATCAGCCCCAGCATTTT. Translating gives CASSIRVEVGSNQPQHF.

On this clone itself: Other DNA sequences in this sample translate to the same CDR3. Written as DNA, the CDR3 is TGTGCCAGCAGCTTACCGGGAGGGACAGATACGCAGTATTTT. This encodes CASSLPGGTDTQYF. The chain uses TRBV11-2 and TRBJ2-3; 8 bases map to TRBD2. J lost 3 bases, V lost 2 bases, and 1 base had no gene match. This CDR3 contains 14 residues. From germline, CDR1 is SGHAT and CDR2 FQNNGV.

This sequence joins TRBV6-5 and TRBJ2-1; D call uncertain. V shed 5 bases and J shed 7 bases, with 12 bases lying between them. This CDR3 comprises 13 residues. Germline V gene lookup returns CDR1 MNHEY and CDR2 SVGAGI. The CDR3 spells CASSRYNGNEQFF. Written as DNA, the CDR3 is TGTGCCAGCAGTCGATATAACGGGAATGAGCAGTTCTTC.

The rearrangement uses TRBV7-9 and TRBJ2-7; a possible D gene is TRBD1 (5 bases). This CDR3 comprises 14 residues. In germline, CDR1 is SEHNR, CDR2 FQNEAQ (reference sequence). V shed 3 bases and J shed 0 bases, with 9 bases lying between them. The CDR3 loop reads CASSFGQGSYEQYF. CDR3 DNA sequence: TGTGCCAGCAGCTTCGGGCAGGGCTCCTACGAGCAGTACTTC.